This paragraph reports one T cell receptor beta chain. Germline CDR1 is MDHEN and CDR2 is SYDVKM. V was clipped by 6 bases and J by 0 bases, with 7 bases between them. The CDR3 contains 13 residues. This entry belongs to a study of blood T cell repertoires in COVID-19. How the authors handled the data: It was from reference gene primer amplification that nucleated cell counts were estimated. TCRdb's table, derived via immunoSEQ multiplex PCR, lists solely in-frame clones and lacks some. V, J and clone size derive from that table, while D and trimming were established from the DNA sequence. Among 130,000 or so clones listed, roughly 86% were seen once.

The TCR was taken from a woman aged 60-70 years with acute or convalescent COVID-19. Sequenced: peripheral blood. This chain connects TRBV28 to TRBJ2-3, with D possibly being TRBD2 (5 bases). The CDR3 nucleotides read TGTGCCAGCAGGCGAGGGAGCACAGATACGCAGTATTTT. Translated, it gives CASRRGSTDTQYF.